These 19 T cell receptor beta chains came from one sample sequenced in a study of blood T cell repertoires in COVID-19. TCRdb keeps only in-frame clones here, not all; method: immunoSEQ multiplex PCR. The data contain about 230,000 clones, roughly nine tenths of them singletons. The sequenced sample was PBMCs or T cells enriched from blood (not recorded which). These receptors came from a man aged 25-40 years who had recovered from COVID-19.

The chain carries TRBV4-2 and TRBJ2-3; 8 bases fit TRBD2. This CDR3 is 18 amino acids long. Trimming took 4 bases from V and 2 from J; bases not matched to a gene: 14. CDR1 LGHNA and CDR2 YNFKEQ come from the germline V gene. In DNA, the CDR3 is TGTGCCAGCAGCCGGAACACCGGGACTAGAGTGTTCACAGATACGCAGTATTTT. Residues: CASSRNTGTRVFTDTQYF.

The chain joins TRBV5-6 to TRBJ1-2; 9 bases agree with TRBD1. The V segment lost 3 bases and the J segment 6 bases; nucleotides outside the gene matches: 6. The CDR3 consists of 14 residues. CDR1 is SGHDT, CDR2 YYEEEE, per germline. The DNA of the CDR3 is TGTGCCAGCAGCTACGGGACAGGGAAGGATGGCTACACCTTC. This codes for CASSYGTGKDGYTF. Full variable domain (remainder filled in from reference TRBV5-6 and TRBJ1-2): DAGVTQSPTHLIKTRGQQVTLRCSPKSGHDTVSWYQQALGQGPQFIFQYYEEEERQRGNFPDRFSGHQFPNYSSELNVNALLLGDSALYLCASSYGTGKDGYTFGSGTRLTVV.

This clone was counted a few times. The J gene is TRBJ1-6, the V gene TRBV2; no clear D. Germline V lookup: CDR1 SNHLY, CDR2 FYNNEI. With 3 bases removed from V and 7 bases from J, the gap between germline ends came to 10 bases. This CDR3 spans 14 amino acids. CDR3 amino acids: CASSEAGPNSPLHF. The CDR3 DNA reads TGTGCCAGCAGTGAGGCAGGTCCCAATTCACCCCTCCACTTT.

The V call is TRBV11-2, the J call TRBJ1-3; D uncertain. In germline, CDR1 is SGHAT, CDR2 FQNNGV. V was cut by 1 base and J by 4 bases, with 11 bases left in between. The CDR3 contains 15 residues. Here the CDR3 DNA reads TGTGCCAGCAGCTTAGTGTCACTTGTCGGAAACACCATATATTTT. This translates into CASSLVSLVGNTIYF.

CDR3 loop: CASSLVAAEETQYF. The CDR3, as DNA: TGTGCCAGCAGCTTGGTAGCGGCAGAAGAGACCCAGTACTTC. The V gene is TRBV5-5, the J gene TRBJ2-5, with a possible D match to TRBD2 (6 bases). Germline assignment: CDR1 SGHKS and CDR2 YYEKEE (reference sequence). V shed 0 bases and J shed 3 bases, with 9 bases lying between them. This CDR3 has 14 amino acids.

This chain joins TRBV7-8 and TRBJ2-1; tentatively, D is TRBD2 (5 bases). The germline CDR1 and CDR2 sequences are SGHVS and FQNEAQ. The CDR3 has 16 amino acids. The ends were cut back, 5 bases at V and 9 bases at J, with 23 bases in the middle. The CDR3 is CASSPKRPGFLVEQFF. In nucleotides, the CDR3 is TGTGCCAGCAGCCCCAAACGGCCGGGATTTTTGGTTGAGCAGTTCTTC.

Worth noting for this clone: The sample contains more than one DNA sequence encoding this CDR3. The chain couples TRBV28 to TRBJ1-4, with D hard to call. V dropped 4 bases and J dropped 4 bases, with 4 bases sitting between them. In germline, CDR1 is MDHEN, CDR2 SYDVKM. There are 12 residues in the CDR3. This chain's CDR3 is CASSSGNEKLFF. DNA for the CDR3: TGTGCCAGCAGTTCCGGTAATGAAAAACTGTTTTTT.

The chain is built from TRBV3-1 (or the pseudogene TRBV3-2) and TRBJ2-3; no clear D gene. The CDR3 is 14 residues long. Trimming took 3 bases from V and 5 from J, leaving 12 bases between them. Germline loops: CDR1 LGHDT, CDR2 YNNKEL (reference sequence). CDR3 DNA sequence: TGTGCCAGCAGCCATTGGCTAGTGGAAGATACGCAGTATTTT. Protein: CASSHWLVEDTQYF.

The chain employs TRBV28 and TRBJ2-7; TRBD2 agrees at 9 bases. V gave up 10 bases and J gave up 4 bases; unmatched junction bases: 11. Looked up from germline, CDR1 is MDHEN and CDR2 is SYDVKM. This CDR3 spans 14 amino acids. The CDR3 sequence is CATEAGGALYEQYF. The CDR3 region has the DNA TGTGCCACAGAGGCGGGAGGGGCCCTTTACGAGCAGTACTTC.

This sequence joins TRBV28 and TRBJ2-7; 8 bases match TRBD2. This CDR3 is built from 15 residues. After removal of 3 bases from V and 5 bases from J, the junction contained 9 bases not matched to a gene. The germline V gene has CDR1 MDHEN and CDR2 SYDVKM. The CDR3 DNA is TGTGCCAGCAGTTTTCTATCGGGAGGGGTCAACGAGCAGTACTTC. Translated, it gives CASSFLSGGVNEQYF.

This clone was seen a single time. The chain carries TRBV13 and TRBJ2-2; D ambiguous. Germline V gene lookup returns CDR1 PRHDT and CDR2 FYEKMQ (reference sequence). Trimming pared 1 base from V and 1 base from J, leaving 4 bases between. This CDR3 region has 14 residues. CDR3 protein: CASSLERNTGELFF. Here the CDR3 DNA reads TGTGCCAGCAGCTTAGAGAGGAACACCGGGGAGCTGTTTTTT.

This sequence joins TRBV3-1 (or the pseudogene TRBV3-2) and TRBJ1-3; TRBD1 matches 8 bases. V shed 4 bases and J 6 bases; nucleotides not matched to a gene: 8. Germline CDR1 LGHDT, CDR2 YNNKEL (reference sequence). The CDR3 spans 15 residues. This CDR3 reads CASSRTGTGKNTIYF. Written as DNA, the CDR3 is TGTGCCAGCAGCCGAACCGGGACAGGTAAAAACACCATATATTTT.

This rearrangement joins TRBV7-2 to TRBJ1-5, with D perhaps TRBD1 (6 bases). The CDR3 has 14 residues. Trimming removed 3 bases from V and 4 bases from J, with 10 bases in between. The V gene's germline CDR1 is SGHTA and CDR2 FQGNSA. The chain's CDR3 is CASSFQQGNQPQHF. CDR3 coding DNA: TGTGCCAGCAGCTTTCAACAGGGTAATCAGCCCCAGCATTTT. Full variable domain (missing parts from reference TRBV7-2 and TRBJ1-5): GAGVSQSPSNKVTEKGKDVELRCDPISGHTALYWYRQSLGQGLEFLIYFQGNSAPDKSGLPSDRFSAERTGGSVSTLTIQRTQQEDSAVYLCASSFQQGNQPQHFGDGTRLSIL.

The chain carries TRBV7-2 and TRBJ2-7; 8 positions agree with TRBD2. The length of the CDR3 is 15 residues. Trimming took 3 bases from V and 6 from J; bases not matched to a gene: 10. The germline V gene encodes CDR1 SGHTA and CDR2 FQGNSA. The CDR3 region is CASSFLAGPAGEQYF. The CDR3 nucleotides are TGTGCCAGCAGCTTTTTAGCGGGACCAGCCGGCGAGCAGTACTTC.

This clone was detected once. The V and J genes are TRBV7-9 and TRBJ1-4; 7 bases match TRBD1. Looked up from germline, CDR1 is SEHNR and CDR2 is FQNEAQ (reference sequence). J gave up 5 bases and V 1 base, and 4 bases lay outside the gene matches. This CDR3 has 15 amino acids. The CDR3 nucleotides are TGTGCCAGCAGCTTAGACCGGGACAGAAATGAAAAACTGTTTTTT. Amino acid sequence: CASSLDRDRNEKLFF.

This clone has a single count. V usage is TRBV3-1 (or the pseudogene TRBV3-2) and J usage is TRBJ2-7, with TRBD2 matching over 12 bases. Germline values: CDR1 LGHDT, CDR2 YNNKEL (reference sequence). V gave up 4 bases and J gave up 4 bases; unmatched junction bases: 5. The CDR3 consists of 15 residues. CDR3 bases: TGTGCCAGCAGCCTATTGACTAGCGGGAGTTACGAGCAGTACTTC. Protein: CASSLLTSGSYEQYF.

V gene TRBV2 combines with J gene TRBJ2-7; D is unclear. Germline CDR1 is SNHLY and CDR2 is FYNNEI. Trimming cost V 4 bases and J 3 bases, with 7 bases left between them. This CDR3 has 12 residues. The chain's CDR3 is CASSVQVYEQYF. In nucleotides, the CDR3 is TGTGCCAGCAGTGTCCAGGTCTACGAGCAGTACTTC.

This rearrangement joins TRBV3-1 (or the pseudogene TRBV3-2) to TRBJ2-2, with D perhaps TRBD1 (5 bases). Germline CDR1 reads LGHDT; CDR2 reads YNNKEL (reference sequence). The CDR3 has 13 amino acids. V lost 4 bases and J 5 bases, leaving 8 bases between the germline ends. The CDR3 protein is CASSPPGTGELFF. CDR3 nucleotides: TGTGCCAGCAGCCCACCAGGGACCGGGGAGCTGTTTTTT.

The chain is built from TRBV5-4 and TRBJ2-5; 7 bases are shared with TRBD1. CDR3 size: 15 residues. Looked up from germline, CDR1 is SGHNT and CDR2 is YYREEE (reference sequence). The junction had 8 bases not matched to a gene; V was cut back by 2 bases and J by 4 bases. The CDR3 DNA follows: TGTGCCAGCAGCTTAAAACTACAGGGGTTAGAGACCCAGTACTTC. Amino acids: CASSLKLQGLETQYF.